The TCR beta chain under discussion was sequenced for a study of molecular identifiers for immune sequencing clone quantification. Turning to the study itself: Sequencing covered four of five parts into which replicate RNA from around 20,000 or 100,000 naive CD8 cells was split. The study's findings and limits: Spiked Jurkat TCR RNA equivalent to one cell was reportedly detectable in some 960,000 naive cells.

Per germline, CDR1 GTSNPN and CDR2 SVGIG (reference sequence). V lost 0 bases, J lost 8 bases, and 8 bases lay in between. The CDR3 consists of 12 residues. In preparing bulk TCR libraries, previously described methods and listed TCR primers were used. TCRdb itself ran the PCR reads through MiXCR, one entry per CDR3 protein. Of about half a million distinct CDR3 sequences listed, about 20% were seen once; the top ten hold about 0.84%. About this clonotype itself: The antigen is undetermined.

The sequence was obtained from a human donor in good health. Some libraries in this study had Jurkat cell RNA spiked in. Sequenced: naive CD8+ T cells from blood, with Jurkat cell RNA spiked in. Indicated subset: FACS-sorted CD8+CD4-CCR7+CD45RA+ naive T cells. The chain links TRBV30 to TRBJ1-5, with D unresolved. CDR3 sequence (DNA): TGTGCCTGGAGTGTAGTTGGGGAGCCCCAGCATTTT. It specifies CAWSVVGEPQHF.